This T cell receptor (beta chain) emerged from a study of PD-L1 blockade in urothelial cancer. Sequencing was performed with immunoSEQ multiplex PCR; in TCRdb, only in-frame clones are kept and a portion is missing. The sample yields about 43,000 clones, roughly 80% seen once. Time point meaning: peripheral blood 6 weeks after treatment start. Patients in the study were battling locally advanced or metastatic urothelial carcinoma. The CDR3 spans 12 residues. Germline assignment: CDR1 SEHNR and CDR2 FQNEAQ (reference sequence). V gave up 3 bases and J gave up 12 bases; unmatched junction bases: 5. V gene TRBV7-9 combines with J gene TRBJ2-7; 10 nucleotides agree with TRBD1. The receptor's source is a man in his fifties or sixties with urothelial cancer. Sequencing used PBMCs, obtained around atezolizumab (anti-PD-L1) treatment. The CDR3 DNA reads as TGTGCCAGCAGCTTGGGACAGGGGAATTGGTACTTC. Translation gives CASSLGQGNWYF.